A single sample gave rise to the 17 T cell receptor beta chains below, sequenced in a study of cytomegalovirus exposure and HLA in healthy donors (TCRdb year 2017). The library was made by the immunoSEQ multiplex PCR assay. For the multiplex PCR, a mixture combining 60 forward primers for TCR Vbeta segments and 13 reverse primers for TCR Jbeta segments was used. Not all clones reach the TCRdb copy of this immuneACCESS table, which keeps in-frame sequences only. Checked studies attribute under half of the gap to unresolved V genes and leave the rest unexplained. The sample data list approximately 180,000 clones, and about three quarters of these were observed just once. 3% to 4.5% of the sample rests with the top ten. The specimen was PBMCs. These receptors were obtained from a woman aged 55-69 years in good health and CMV-seropositive.

This chain links TRBV5-8 with TRBJ2-3, with no clear D. V shed 5 bases and J shed 1 base, with 8 bases lying between them. Looked up from germline, CDR1 is SGHTS and CDR2 is YDEGEE. The CDR3 has 13 amino acids. The CDR3 spells CASSLQGTDTQYF. In nucleotides, the CDR3 is TGTGCCAGCAGTCTGCAGGGCACAGATACGCAGTATTTT.

V is TRBV11-2 and J is TRBJ1-2, with D unresolved. Germline CDR1 SGHAT, CDR2 FQNNGV. The length of the CDR3 is 13 residues. Trimming pared 5 bases from V and 7 bases from J, leaving 14 bases between. CDR3 DNA: TGTGCCAGCAGCGACGGTATGCGCGGTGGCTACACCTTC. As protein: CASSDGMRGGYTF.

Only a few counts were recorded for this clone. The CDR3 DNA is TGCGCCAGCAGCCAAGAAGCCGGGGGGGCCAAACAGGGCTACAATGAGCAGTTCTTC. Its protein product is CASSQEAGGAKQGYNEQFF. The chain uses TRBV4-3 and TRBJ2-1, with 8 positions matching TRBD2. The CDR3 has 19 residues. Germline values: CDR1 LGHNA, CDR2 YSLEER. The V and J ends lost 0 bases and 3 bases, in that order; junction bases with no gene match: 13.

This chain links TRBV27 with TRBJ2-3; 10 nucleotides match TRBD2. Germline loops: CDR1 MNHEY, CDR2 SMNVEV (reference sequence). V shed 6 bases, J shed 1 base, and the junction held 7 bases outside the gene matches. The CDR3 covers 16 residues. In DNA, the CDR3 is TGTGCCAGCAGGATGATCGGGACTAGCGGCACAGATACGCAGTATTTT. It specifies CASRMIGTSGTDTQYF.

The rearrangement joins TRBV6-6 to TRBJ2-1, with 9 nucleotides matching TRBD2. There are 15 residues in the CDR3. V was pared by 0 bases and J by 10 bases, with 7 bases of the junction left unmatched. The germline gives CDR1 MNHNY, CDR2 SVGAGI (reference sequence). The CDR3 coding sequence is TGTGCCAGCAGTTACTCGAATCGAGCGGGGGGAGAGCAGTTCTTC. The encoded protein is CASSYSNRAGGEQFF.

This clone was counted a few times. The chain combines TRBV7-2 with TRBJ1-5, with a possible D match to TRBD1 (5 bases). This CDR3 is built from 13 residues. Germline loops: CDR1 SGHTA, CDR2 FQGNSA. Trimming shortened V by 5 bases and J by 9 bases, and 14 bases separated the two germline ends. Here the CDR3 DNA reads TGTGCCAGCAGCCCCCCCGGGGGATGGCCCCAGCATTTT. Translating it yields CASSPPGGWPQHF.

This sequence joins TRBV5-4 and TRBJ2-2, with TRBD1 as a possible D gene (6 bases). V dropped 3 bases and J dropped 1 base, with 13 bases sitting between them. The germline CDR1 and CDR2 sequences are SGHNT and YYREEE (reference sequence). The CDR3 contains 16 residues. The CDR3 DNA is TGTGCCAGCAGCTATCCCGGGACACAGAACACCGGGGAGCTGTTTTTT. Its protein is CASSYPGTQNTGELFF. Full variable domain (rest looked up from reference TRBV5-4 and TRBJ2-2): ETGVTQSPTHLIKTRGQQVTLRCSSQSGHNTVSWYQQALGQGPQFIFQYYREEENGRGNFPPRFSGLQFPNYSSELNVNALELDDSALYLCASSYPGTQNTGELFFGEGSRLTVL.

The CDR3 bases are TGTGCCAGCAGTCCTTTTGCCGGGACTAGCTACGAGCAGTACTTC. This translates into CASSPFAGTSYEQYF. V and J are TRBV6-6 and TRBJ2-7; 8 bases are a match to TRBD2. With 5 bases clipped from V and 3 bases from J, the junction kept 9 bases outside the gene matches. Germline-derived CDR1 and CDR2 are MNHNY and SVGAGI (reference sequence). The CDR3 has 15 amino acids.

The V and J genes are TRBV28 and TRBJ2-5, with D tentatively TRBD1 (5 bases). The CDR3 spans 16 residues. Deletions cut 5 bases from V and 0 bases from J, with 16 bases between. Germline assignment: CDR1 MDHEN and CDR2 SYDVKM. CDR3 DNA: TGTGCCAGCAGTACCTTGCAGGGCAGCCACCAAGAGACCCAGTACTTC. It is translated as CASSTLQGSHQETQYF.

This chain connects TRBV5-1 to TRBJ2-7; D possibly corresponds to TRBD1 (6 bases). The CDR3 is 13 amino acids. CDR1 and CDR2 from the germline V gene are SGHRS and YFSETQ. The V end was cut by 4 bases, the J end by 7 bases, with 15 bases between. The chain's CDR3 is CASSLRTRGEQYF. In nucleotides, the CDR3 is TGCGCCAGCAGCCTACGGACAAGGGGGGAGCAGTACTTC.

The rearrangement joins TRBV9 to TRBJ1-2, with 10 bases lining up with TRBD1. The germline CDR1 and CDR2 sequences are SGDLS and YYNGEE. This CDR3 has 13 residues. The J segment lost 8 bases and the V segment lost 3 bases, leaving 4 bases of the junction unmatched. In DNA form, the CDR3 reads TGTGCCAGCAGCGCGGGGACAGGGGTCGGCTACACCTTC. Its protein is CASSAGTGVGYTF.

The chain uses TRBV30 and TRBJ1-2, with D possibly being TRBD1 (6 bases). CDR1 is GTSNPN and CDR2 is SVGIG in the germline V gene (reference sequence). The CDR3 consists of 12 residues. Trimming removed 8 bases from V and 8 bases from J, with 18 bases in between. The CDR3 region has the DNA TGTGCCCGCTCAGGGGAAGTAGGCGGCTACACCTTC. It encodes CARSGEVGGYTF.

V gene TRBV30 combines with J gene TRBJ1-1, with no clear D. V dropped 0 bases and J dropped 4 bases, with 3 bases sitting between them. Germline lookup yields CDR1 GTSNPN and CDR2 SVGIG (reference sequence). The CDR3 totals 11 residues. The CDR3 DNA reads as TGTGCCTGGAGTGTCGGCACTGAAGCTTTCTTT. It yields the protein CAWSVGTEAFF.

The genes are TRBV5-1 and TRBJ2-7; 9 bases map to TRBD1. The germline CDR1 and CDR2 sequences are SGHRS and YFSETQ. V was pared by 4 bases and J by 6 bases, with 8 bases of the junction left unmatched. The CDR3 is 14 amino acids. The CDR3 here is CASSQGTGRAEQYF. CDR3 DNA: TGCGCCAGCAGCCAAGGGACAGGGAGGGCCGAGCAGTACTTC. The full variable domain, completed using reference TRBV5-1 and TRBJ2-7, is KAGVTQTPRYLIKTRGQQVTLSCSPISGHRSVSWYQQTPGQGLQFLFEYFSETQRNKGNFPGRFSGRQFSNSRSEMNVSTLELGDSALYLCASSQGTGRAEQYFGPGTRLTVT.

This sequence joins TRBV27 and TRBJ2-5; D is perhaps TRBD1 (6 bases). Germline V gene data show CDR1 as MNHEY and CDR2 as SMNVEV (reference sequence). The CDR3 is made up of 15 amino acids. The V end was cut by 5 bases, the J end by 5 bases, with 18 bases between. CDR3 sequence: CASSPPGTLYETQYF. In nucleotides, the CDR3 is TGTGCCAGCAGTCCCCCCGGGACACTTTATGAGACCCAGTACTTC.

This clone was found once. The genes are TRBV14 and TRBJ1-2, with D perhaps matching TRBD1 (5 bases). Germline V gene lookup returns CDR1 SGHDN and CDR2 FVKESK. Trimming removed 1 base at V and 4 bases at J, with 7 bases between. The CDR3 loop spans 13 amino acids. In nucleotides, the CDR3 is TGTGCCAGCAGCCAAGGGACATTCTATGGCTACACCTTC. Its protein is CASSQGTFYGYTF.

The chain has TRBV27 and TRBJ2-5, with D tentatively TRBD2 (5 bases). From germline, CDR1 is MNHEY and CDR2 SMNVEV (reference sequence). The CDR3 is 15 amino acids. V was pared by 6 bases and J by 1 base, with 15 bases between. The CDR3 loop reads CASRPGSRFQETQYF. The DNA for the CDR3 is TGTGCCAGCAGGCCGGGGAGCCGGTTCCAAGAGACCCAGTACTTC.